The following is a T cell receptor (beta chain) sequence with its context. The record originates from a study of human T cells and chemical hapten exposure. Study as a whole: From small differences in pooled library volume came most of the variation in per-sample TCR yields.

One entry per CDR3 protein, called by TCRdb with MiXCR from the RACE reads. This sample carries approximately 97,000 distinct CDR3 sequences, about 28% of them seen once, and the ten largest clones take approximately 10%. Time point in this sample: patch test 3, about 24 weeks after DPC sensitization. Treatment in this sample: therapeutic diphenylcyclopropenone sensitization with weekly scalp DPC. V lost 3 bases, J lost 0 bases, and 9 bases lay in between. Germline V gene sequence: CDR1 MNHEY, CDR2 SMNVEV (reference sequence). The CDR3 consists of 16 residues. This chain joins TRBV27 and TRBJ2-6, with D perhaps matching TRBD1 (6 bases). The TCR was taken from a man in his forties with alopecia areata. Some clones in this sample may be carry-over from other donors' samples. This specimen consisted of whole blood, obtained in connection with sensitization to the hapten diphenylcyclopropenone (DPC). CDR3 bases: TGTGCCAGCAGTTTCGGACAGCTCTCTGGGGCCAACGTCCTGACTTTC. Translated: CASSFGQLSGANVLTF.